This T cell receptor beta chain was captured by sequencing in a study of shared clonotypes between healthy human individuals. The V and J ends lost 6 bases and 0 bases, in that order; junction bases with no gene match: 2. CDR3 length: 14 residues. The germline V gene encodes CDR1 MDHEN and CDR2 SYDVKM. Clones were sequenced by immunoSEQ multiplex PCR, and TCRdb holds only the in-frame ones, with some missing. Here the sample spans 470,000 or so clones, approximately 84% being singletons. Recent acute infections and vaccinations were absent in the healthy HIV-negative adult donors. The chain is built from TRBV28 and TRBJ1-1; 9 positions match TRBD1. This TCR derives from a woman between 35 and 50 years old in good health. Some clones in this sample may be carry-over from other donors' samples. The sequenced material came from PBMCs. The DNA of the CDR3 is TGTGCCAGCAGCCGGACAGGGGTGAACACTGAAGCTTTCTTT. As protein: CASSRTGVNTEAFF.